A single sample is the source of the 20 T cell receptor beta chains below, sequenced in a study of blood T cell repertoires in COVID-19. The protocol was immunoSEQ multiplex PCR, while the TCRdb copy is restricted to in-frame clones and leaves out a portion. The sample has approximately 170,000 clones; roughly 81% are singletons. The sample was peripheral blood. The receptor source for this set is a woman at least 80 years old with COVID-19, enrolled during active disease.

The chain combines TRBV30 with TRBJ1-3; no definite D call. V gave up 2 bases and J gave up 0 bases, with 8 bases separating them. Per germline, CDR1 GTSNPN and CDR2 SVGIG (reference sequence). The CDR3 is made up of 14 amino acids. The CDR3 reads CAWSYTDSGNTIYF. The CDR3, as DNA: TGTGCCTGGAGTTATACAGACTCTGGAAACACCATATATTTT.

The chain joins TRBV6-2 or TRBV6-3 to TRBJ2-1, with 8 bases identical to TRBD1. Trimming cost V 5 bases and J 0 bases; bases outside gene matches: 15. Germline-derived CDR1 and CDR2 are MNHEY and SVGEGT. The CDR3 consists of 19 residues. CDR3 nucleotides: TGTGCCAGCAGTCTCGAGACAGGGGCCAAACTAAGCTCCTACAATGAGCAGTTCTTC. Its protein product is CASSLETGAKLSSYNEQFF.

This chain joins TRBV11-2 and TRBJ2-3, with 9 bases fitting TRBD1. The CDR3 consists of 16 residues. Per the germline V gene, CDR1 is SGHAT and CDR2 is FQNNGV. The V and J ends lost 2 bases and 6 bases, in that order; junction bases with no gene match: 9. CDR3 protein: CASSLPGTGTMDTQYF. CDR3 sequence (DNA): TGTGCCAGCAGCTTACCCGGGACAGGGACAATGGATACGCAGTATTTT.

The chain couples TRBV9 to TRBJ2-3; possible D gene TRBD2, 6 bases. Germline V gives CDR1 SGDLS, CDR2 YYNGEE. This CDR3 spans 16 amino acids. V lost 0 bases, J lost 2 bases, and 13 bases lay in between. Here the CDR3 reads CASSVAGRDPTDTQYF. The CDR3 DNA is TGTGCCAGCAGCGTAGCGGGGCGGGACCCCACAGATACGCAGTATTTT.

The rearrangement uses TRBV28 and TRBJ2-5; D might be TRBD1 (6 bases). CDR1 is MDHEN and CDR2 is SYDVKM in the germline V gene. This CDR3 is built from 14 residues. Trimming took off 10 bases at V and 5 bases at J, with 20 bases between the two ends. The CDR3 DNA follows: TGTGCCATCAAAACTTGGACCGACAGGGAGACCCAGTACTTC. Its translation: CAIKTWTDRETQYF.

The genes are TRBV6-6 and TRBJ2-6; 10 bases agree with TRBD1. This CDR3 comprises 18 residues. V lost 5 bases, J lost 4 bases, and 11 bases stayed unmatched. Germline CDR1 reads MNHNY; CDR2 reads SVGAGI (reference sequence). For the CDR3, the DNA is TGTGCCAGCAGTCGGGACAGGGGAGGTACTGGAGGGGCCAACGTCCTGACTTTC. It yields the protein CASSRDRGGTGGANVLTF.

This chain connects TRBV12-5 to TRBJ2-7; 10 bases align to TRBD1. Per germline, CDR1 LGHNT and CDR2 FRNRAP. The CDR3 extends over 14 amino acids. V trimming: 4 bases; J trimming: 1 base; junction bases outside the gene matches: 1. This chain's CDR3 is CASGSGQGSYEQYF. The CDR3 region has the DNA TGTGCTAGTGGTTCGGGACAGGGGTCCTACGAGCAGTACTTC.

This clone came up once. The chain recombines TRBV10-3 with TRBJ2-1; the match to TRBD2 covers 9 bases. This CDR3 is built from 14 residues. Germline lookup yields CDR1 ENHRY and CDR2 SYGVKD. V was clipped by 6 bases and J by 8 bases; unmatched bases: 8. The CDR3: CAIRETSGIDEQFF. The CDR3, as DNA: TGTGCCATCAGGGAGACTAGCGGCATAGATGAGCAGTTCTTC.

This chain joins TRBV27 and TRBJ1-1, with 8 bases lining up with TRBD1. The V gene end was trimmed by 6 bases and the J gene end by 3 bases; junction bases not matched to a gene: 12. Germline assignment: CDR1 MNHEY and CDR2 SMNVEV (reference sequence). CDR3 length: 16 residues. The CDR3 coding sequence is TGTGCCAGCAGCCCCGGGGACAGGCGACCCCACACTGAAGCTTTCTTT. Protein product: CASSPGDRRPHTEAFF.

The chain carries TRBV11-1 and TRBJ2-7, with TRBD1 as a possible D gene (6 bases). The CDR3 contains 12 residues. The V and J ends lost 5 bases and 3 bases respectively, with 8 bases between them. CDR1 is SGHAT and CDR2 is FQDESV in the germline V gene (reference sequence). CDR3 nucleotides: TGTGCCAGCAGCAAACAGGGCTACGAGCAGTACTTC. It translates to CASSKQGYEQYF. The full variable domain, in which reference TRBV11-1 and TRBJ2-7 provide the parts outside the CDR3, is EAEVAQSPRYKITEKSQAVAFWCDPISGHATLYWYRQILGQGPELLVQFQDESVVDDSQLPKDRFSAERLKGVDSTLKIQPAELGDSAMYLCASSKQGYEQYFGPGTRLTVT.

The chain uses TRBV5-4 and TRBJ1-1; 7 bases agree with TRBD1. The CDR3 loop spans 15 amino acids. Germline V gene data show CDR1 as SGHNT and CDR2 as YYREEE (reference sequence). J was trimmed by 0 bases and V by 9 bases; bases with no gene match: 11. Here the CDR3 reads CAIRTGVSLNTEAFF. CDR3 sequence (DNA): TGTGCCATCCGAACAGGGGTCTCCCTGAACACTGAAGCTTTCTTT.

The chain has TRBV18 and TRBJ2-3, with D perhaps matching TRBD1 (6 bases). Germline loops: CDR1 KGHSH, CDR2 LQKENI. The V and J ends lost 4 bases and 6 bases respectively, with 17 bases between them. This CDR3 is built from 15 residues. Here the CDR3 reads CASSRPGQLGDTQYF. CDR3 DNA: TGTGCCAGCTCACGTCCGGGACAACTGGGGGATACGCAGTATTTT.

This clone was seen just once. The V call is TRBV7-9, the J call TRBJ1-3; D perhaps matches TRBD1 (5 bases). V lost 2 bases, J lost 5 bases, and 10 bases lay in between. In germline, CDR1 is SEHNR, CDR2 FQNEAQ (reference sequence). This CDR3 is 14 amino acids long. CDR3 residues: CASSLIQGRNTIYF. The CDR3 nucleotides read TGTGCCAGCAGCTTAATTCAGGGTCGAAACACCATATATTTT.

This chain links TRBV4-2 with TRBJ2-3, with D perhaps TRBD1 (6 bases). The CDR3 consists of 16 residues. Per germline, CDR1 LGHNA and CDR2 YNFKEQ. Trimming took 4 bases from V and 0 from J, leaving 14 bases between them. This CDR3 reads CASSRINRASTDTQYF. In DNA, the CDR3 is TGTGCCAGCAGCCGAATTAACAGGGCTAGCACAGATACGCAGTATTTT.

The chain combines TRBV12-5 with TRBJ1-4; TRBD1 agrees at 12 bases. The V and J ends lost 0 bases and 3 bases, in that order; junction bases with no gene match: 11. Germline CDR1 is LGHNT and CDR2 is FRNRAP. This CDR3 is 20 amino acids long. CDR3 loop: CASGLVPWRDRGPANEKLFF. CDR3 DNA sequence: TGTGCTAGTGGTTTGGTTCCGTGGCGGGACAGGGGGCCGGCTAATGAAAAACTGTTTTTT.

In its sample, this clone was seen once. This chain uses TRBV11-2 with TRBJ1-5, with D hard to call. CDR3 length equals 14 residues. Trimming removed 2 bases from V and 0 bases from J, with 5 bases in between. Germline V gene lookup returns CDR1 SGHAT and CDR2 FQNNGV. This CDR3 reads CASSLLNSNQPQHF. In nucleotides, the CDR3 is TGTGCCAGCAGCTTACTAAATAGCAATCAGCCCCAGCATTTT.

J is TRBJ1-6 and V is TRBV9; D is unresolved. The CDR3 totals 14 residues. Trimming removed 0 bases at V and 9 bases at J, with 10 bases between. From germline, CDR1 is SGDLS and CDR2 YYNGEE. Here the CDR3 DNA reads TGTGCCAGCAGCGTAGTGTGGGCAGGTTCACCCCTCCACTTT. Its translation is CASSVVWAGSPLHF.

The chain has TRBV6-2 or TRBV6-3 and TRBJ1-6, with unresolved D. Germline assignment: CDR1 MNHEY and CDR2 SVGEGT. V was trimmed by 3 bases and J by 13 bases, leaving 16 bases between them. This CDR3 comprises 14 residues. This CDR3 is CASSYWTDSSPLHF. Written as DNA, the CDR3 is TGTGCCAGCAGTTATTGGACGGACTCTTCTCCCCTCCACTTT.

The V call is TRBV28, the J call TRBJ1-3; possibly TRBD1 for D (6 bases). The CDR3 loop spans 15 amino acids. Germline CDR1 and CDR2: MDHEN and SYDVKM. V shed 6 bases and J shed 0 bases, with 12 bases lying between them. The CDR3 loop reads CASRGSDSSGNTIYF. CDR3 nucleotide sequence: TGTGCCAGCAGGGGATCGGACAGCTCTGGAAACACCATATATTTT. The full variable domain, in which reference TRBV28 and TRBJ1-3 provide the parts outside the CDR3, is DVKVTQSSRYLVKRTGEKVFLECVQDMDHENMFWYRQDPGLGLRLIYFSYDVKMKEKGDIPEGYSVSREKKERFSLILESASTNQTSMYLCASRGSDSSGNTIYFGEGSWLTVV.

The chain employs TRBV20-1 and TRBJ2-7, with 7 bases fitting TRBD2. With V trimmed by 5 bases and J by 6 bases, 4 bases remained unmatched. Germline V gene lookup returns CDR1 DFQATT and CDR2 SNEGSKA (reference sequence). This CDR3 is 11 amino acids long. The CDR3 sequence: CSAGGGGEQYF. The CDR3 bases are TGCAGTGCTGGGGGGGGAGGCGAGCAGTACTTC.